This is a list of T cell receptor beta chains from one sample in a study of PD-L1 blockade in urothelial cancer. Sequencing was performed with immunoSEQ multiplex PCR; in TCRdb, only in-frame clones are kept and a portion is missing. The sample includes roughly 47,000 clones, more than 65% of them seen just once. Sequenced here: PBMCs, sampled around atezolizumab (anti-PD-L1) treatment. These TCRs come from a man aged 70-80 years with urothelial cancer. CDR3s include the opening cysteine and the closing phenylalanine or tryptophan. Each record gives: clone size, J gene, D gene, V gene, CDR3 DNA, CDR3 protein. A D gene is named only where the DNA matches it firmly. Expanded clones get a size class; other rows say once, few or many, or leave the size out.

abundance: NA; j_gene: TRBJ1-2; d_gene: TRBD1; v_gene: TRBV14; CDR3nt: TGTGCCAGCAGCCGCGGACAGGGATATATCGATGGCTACACCTTC; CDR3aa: CASSRGQGYIDGYTF
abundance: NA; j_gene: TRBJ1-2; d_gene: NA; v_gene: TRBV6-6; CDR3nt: TGTGCCAGCAGTTCCCCCCAGGGAGGCTACACCTTC; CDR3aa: CASSSPQGGYTF
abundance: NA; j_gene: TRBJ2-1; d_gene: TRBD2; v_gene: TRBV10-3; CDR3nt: TGTGCCATCAGTCCTCAAGCGGGACTAGCGGGAGGCCAGTCTTCCTACAATGAGCAGTTCTTC; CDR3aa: CAISPQAGLAGGQSSYNEQFF
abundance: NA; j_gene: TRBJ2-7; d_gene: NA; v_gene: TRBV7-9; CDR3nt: TGTGCCAGCAGCTCGGCCTACGAGCAGTACTTC; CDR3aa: CASSSAYEQYF
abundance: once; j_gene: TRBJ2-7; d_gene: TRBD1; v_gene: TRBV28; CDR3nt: TGTGCCAGCTCCATCCTAAAGGACAGGTTCTCCTACGAGCAGTACTTC; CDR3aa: CASSILKDRFSYEQYF
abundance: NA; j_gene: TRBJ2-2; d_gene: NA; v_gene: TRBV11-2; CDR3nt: TGTGCCAGCAGCTTAACATTCACCGGGGAGCTGTTTTTT; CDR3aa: CASSLTFTGELFF
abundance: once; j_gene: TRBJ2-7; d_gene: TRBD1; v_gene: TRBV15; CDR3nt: TGTGCCACCAGCGGACCGGGACAGGGGTCCCCCGAGCAGTACTTC; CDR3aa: CATSGPGQGSPEQYF
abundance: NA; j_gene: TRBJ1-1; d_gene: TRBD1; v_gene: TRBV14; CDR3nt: TGTGCCAGCAGCCAAGACCCGGGACAGGGAGATAACACTGAAGCTTTCTTT; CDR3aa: CASSQDPGQGDNTEAFF
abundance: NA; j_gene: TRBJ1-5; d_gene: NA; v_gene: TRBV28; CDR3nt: TGTGCCAGCAGTTTTTCGGGCAGGGGTAAAAATCAGCCCCAGCATTTT; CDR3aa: CASSFSGRGKNQPQHF
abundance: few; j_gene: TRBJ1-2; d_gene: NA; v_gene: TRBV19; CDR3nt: TGTGCCAGTAGTATAGGCGGCGGGAACTATGGCTACACCTTC; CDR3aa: CASSIGGGNYGYTF
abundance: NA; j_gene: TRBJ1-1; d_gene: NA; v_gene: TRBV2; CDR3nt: TGTGCCACCAACCCCCAGGGGCTGACGAACACTGAAGCTTTCTTT; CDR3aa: CATNPQGLTNTEAFF
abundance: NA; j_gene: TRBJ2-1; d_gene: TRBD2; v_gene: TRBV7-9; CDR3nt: TGTGCCAGCATGATAGCGGGGAGCTCCTACAATGAGCAGTTCTTC; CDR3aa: CASMIAGSSYNEQFF
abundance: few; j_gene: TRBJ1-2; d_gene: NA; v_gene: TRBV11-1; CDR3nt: TGTGCCAGCAGCCTTACGGACAGATCTAACTATGGCTACACCTTC; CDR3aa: CASSLTDRSNYGYTF
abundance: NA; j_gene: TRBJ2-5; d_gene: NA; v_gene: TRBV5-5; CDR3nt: TGTGCCAGCAGCTTGGGACTAGTGCAGACCCAGTACTTC; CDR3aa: CASSLGLVQTQYF
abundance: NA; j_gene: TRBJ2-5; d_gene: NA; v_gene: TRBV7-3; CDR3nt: TGTGCCAGCAGCGTGAGCCCGGAGGAGACCCAGTACTTC; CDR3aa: CASSVSPEETQYF
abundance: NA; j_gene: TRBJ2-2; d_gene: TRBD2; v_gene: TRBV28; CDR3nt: TGTGCCAGCAGTCAGGGACTAGCGGGATCAACGAATTCCGGGGAGCTGTTTTTT; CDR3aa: CASSQGLAGSTNSGELFF
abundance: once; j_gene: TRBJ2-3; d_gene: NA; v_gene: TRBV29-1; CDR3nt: TGCAGCGTCGATACGGGTCGCGATACGCAGTATTTT; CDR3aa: CSVDTGRDTQYF
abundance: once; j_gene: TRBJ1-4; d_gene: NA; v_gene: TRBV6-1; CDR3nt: TGTGCCAGCAAACCCGGGGGGCTTGCTAATGAAAAACTGTTTTTT; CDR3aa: CASKPGGLANEKLFF
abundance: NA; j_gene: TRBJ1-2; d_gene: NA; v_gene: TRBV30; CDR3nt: TGTGCCTGGAGTATAGCCCTGGGTCCGAATACCTATGGCTACACCTTC; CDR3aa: CAWSIALGPNTYGYTF
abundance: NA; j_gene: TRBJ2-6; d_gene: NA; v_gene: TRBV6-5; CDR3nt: TGTGCCAGCAGTTACGGGCGACCGCCTGGGGCCAACGTCCTGACTTTC; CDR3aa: CASSYGRPPGANVLTF
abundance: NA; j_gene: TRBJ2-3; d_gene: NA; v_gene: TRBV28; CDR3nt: TGTGCCAGCAGATGGGCAGGAAGCACAGATACGCAGTATTTT; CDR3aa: CASRWAGSTDTQYF
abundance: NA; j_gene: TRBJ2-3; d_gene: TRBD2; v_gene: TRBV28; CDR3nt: TGTGCCAGCAGTTTATTGGGCGGGAGACCAGATACGCAGTATTTT; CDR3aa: CASSLLGGRPDTQYF
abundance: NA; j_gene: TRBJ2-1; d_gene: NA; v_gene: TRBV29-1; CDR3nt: TGCAGCGTTGAACACTCCTACAATGAGCAGTTCTTC; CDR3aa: CSVEHSYNEQFF
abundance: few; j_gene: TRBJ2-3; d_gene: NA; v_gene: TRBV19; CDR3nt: TGTGCCAGTAGTTTGGAGCAAACAGATACGCAGTATTTT; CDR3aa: CASSLEQTDTQYF
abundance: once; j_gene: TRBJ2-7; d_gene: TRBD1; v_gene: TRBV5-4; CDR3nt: TGTGCCAGCAGCTCGAACGCCGGGACAGTCTACGAGCAGTACTTC; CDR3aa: CASSSNAGTVYEQYF
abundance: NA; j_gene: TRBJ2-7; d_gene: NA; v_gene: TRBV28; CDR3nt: TGTGCCAGCAAAACAGCCTACGAGCAGTACTTC; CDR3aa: CASKTAYEQYF
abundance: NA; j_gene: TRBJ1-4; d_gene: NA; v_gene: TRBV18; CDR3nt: TGTGCCAGCTCAGAACAGGCAACTAATGAAAAACTGTTTTTT; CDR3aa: CASSEQATNEKLFF
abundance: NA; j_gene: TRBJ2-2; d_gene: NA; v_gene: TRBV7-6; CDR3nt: TGTGCCAGCAGCGTCGGGACTTTCACCGGGGAGCTGTTTTTT; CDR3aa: CASSVGTFTGELFF
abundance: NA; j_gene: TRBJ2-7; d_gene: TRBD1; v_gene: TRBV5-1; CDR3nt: TGCGCCAGCAGTCTTGACAGGGTTAACTACGAGCAGTACTTC; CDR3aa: CASSLDRVNYEQYF
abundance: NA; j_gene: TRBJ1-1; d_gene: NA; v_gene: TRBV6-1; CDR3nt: TGTGCCAGCAGCCGGGTCCCCATGAACACTGAAGCTTTCTTT; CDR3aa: CASSRVPMNTEAFF
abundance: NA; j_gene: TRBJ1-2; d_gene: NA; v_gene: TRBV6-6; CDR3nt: TGTGCCAGCAGTTACGAGGGGGAGATGGGTGGCTACACCTTC; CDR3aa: CASSYEGEMGGYTF
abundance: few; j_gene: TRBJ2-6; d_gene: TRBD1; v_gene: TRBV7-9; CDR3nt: TGTGCCAGCAGCTCAACCCGGGACAGGGCTGCAGGGGCCAACGTCCTGACTTTC; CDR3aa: CASSSTRDRAAGANVLTF
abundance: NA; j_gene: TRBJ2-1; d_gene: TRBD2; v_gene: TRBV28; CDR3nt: TGTGCCAGCAGTTTGGGTGCAATGGGGCGGGAGGGATACAATGAGCAGTTCTTC; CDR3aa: CASSLGAMGREGYNEQFF
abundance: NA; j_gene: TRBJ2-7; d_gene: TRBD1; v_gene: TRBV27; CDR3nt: TGTGCCAGCAGTAAACAGACCCGACAGGGAGTCCCCTCCGAGCAGTACTTC; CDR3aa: CASSKQTRQGVPSEQYF
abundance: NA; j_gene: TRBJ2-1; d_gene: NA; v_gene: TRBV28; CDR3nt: TGTGCCATCACATCCTTCTCCTACAATGAGCAGTTCTTC; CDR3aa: CAITSFSYNEQFF
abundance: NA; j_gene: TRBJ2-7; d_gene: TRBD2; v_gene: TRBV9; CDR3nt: TGTGCCAGCAGCCTCTCCGGGACTAGCGGGATAGGTTCTTGGCAGTACTTC; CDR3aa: CASSLSGTSGIGSWQYF
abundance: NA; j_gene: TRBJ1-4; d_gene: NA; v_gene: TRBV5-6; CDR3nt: TGTGCCAGCAGCTCCCAGGGGACCGGAAAACTGTTTTTT; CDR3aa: CASSSQGTGKLFF
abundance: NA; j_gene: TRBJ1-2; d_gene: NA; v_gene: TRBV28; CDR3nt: TGTGCCAGCAGTCAAGGGGGGGGGCACCCCTATGGCTACACCTTC; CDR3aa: CASSQGGGHPYGYTF
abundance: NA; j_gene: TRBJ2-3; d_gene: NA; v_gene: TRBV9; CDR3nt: TGTGCCAGCAGTCTAGCGAGCGAAGATACGCAGTATTTT; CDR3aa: CASSLASEDTQYF
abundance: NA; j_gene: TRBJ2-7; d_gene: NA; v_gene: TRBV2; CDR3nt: TGTGCCAGCAGTGAAAGGCCAGGGGCCTACGAGCAGTACTTC; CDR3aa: CASSERPGAYEQYF